This T cell receptor (beta chain) was documented in a study of cytomegalovirus exposure and HLA in healthy donors. Remarks on this clone: No antigen is known for it.

Points from the study as a whole: Presence/absence results assume similar sequencing depth per donor, which may not hold.

V was cut by 5 bases and J by 0 bases, with 14 bases left in between. The germline V gene encodes CDR1 WNHNN and CDR2 SYGVQD (reference sequence). The CDR3 consists of 16 residues. 13 Jbeta primers and 60 Vbeta primers were used for the PCR. Assay used: immunoSEQ multiplex PCR; TCRdb lists only in-frame clones, some missing. This repertoire includes roughly 220,000 clones. This clonotype was sampled from a girl aged 2-10 years in good health and CMV-seropositive. The chain joins TRBV10-1 to TRBJ2-1, with D perhaps matching TRBD1 (5 bases). The sequenced sample was PBMCs. CDR3 sequence reads: CASSSADSSSYNEQFF. CDR3 DNA: TGCGCCAGCAGTAGCGCAGACAGTAGCTCCTACAATGAGCAGTTCTTC.